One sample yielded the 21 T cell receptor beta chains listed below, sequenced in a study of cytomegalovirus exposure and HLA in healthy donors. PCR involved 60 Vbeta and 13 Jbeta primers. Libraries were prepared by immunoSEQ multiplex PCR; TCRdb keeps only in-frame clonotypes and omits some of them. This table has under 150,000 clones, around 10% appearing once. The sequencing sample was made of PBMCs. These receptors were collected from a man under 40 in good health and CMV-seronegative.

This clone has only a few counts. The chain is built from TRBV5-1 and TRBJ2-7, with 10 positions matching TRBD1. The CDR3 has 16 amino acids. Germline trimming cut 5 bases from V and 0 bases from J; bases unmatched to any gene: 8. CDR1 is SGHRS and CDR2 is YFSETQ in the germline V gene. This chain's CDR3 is CASRYGTGDSSYEQYF. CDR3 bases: TGCGCCAGCAGGTACGGGACAGGGGACAGCTCCTACGAGCAGTACTTC.

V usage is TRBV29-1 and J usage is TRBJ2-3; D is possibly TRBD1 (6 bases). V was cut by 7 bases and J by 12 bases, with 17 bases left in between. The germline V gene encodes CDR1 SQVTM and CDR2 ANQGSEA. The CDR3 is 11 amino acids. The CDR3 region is CSADTRGTQYF. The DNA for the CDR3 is TGCAGCGCCGATACCCGTGGGACACAGTATTTT.

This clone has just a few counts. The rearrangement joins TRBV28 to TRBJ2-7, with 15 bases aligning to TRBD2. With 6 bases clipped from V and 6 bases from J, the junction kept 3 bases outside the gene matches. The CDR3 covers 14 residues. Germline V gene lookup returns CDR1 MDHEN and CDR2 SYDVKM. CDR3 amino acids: CASRGTSGRSEQYF. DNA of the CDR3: TGTGCCAGCAGGGGGACTAGCGGGAGGTCCGAGCAGTACTTC. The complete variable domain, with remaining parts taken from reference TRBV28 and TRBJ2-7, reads DVKVTQSSRYLVKRTGEKVFLECVQDMDHENMFWYRQDPGLGLRLIYFSYDVKMKEKGDIPEGYSVSREKKERFSLILESASTNQTSMYLCASRGTSGRSEQYFGPGTRLTVT.

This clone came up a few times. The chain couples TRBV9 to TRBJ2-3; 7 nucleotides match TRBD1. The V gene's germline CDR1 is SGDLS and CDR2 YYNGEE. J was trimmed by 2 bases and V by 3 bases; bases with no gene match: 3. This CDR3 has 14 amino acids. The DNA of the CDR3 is TGTGCCAGCAGCGCGGGACAGAACACAGATACGCAGTATTTT. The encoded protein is CASSAGQNTDTQYF.

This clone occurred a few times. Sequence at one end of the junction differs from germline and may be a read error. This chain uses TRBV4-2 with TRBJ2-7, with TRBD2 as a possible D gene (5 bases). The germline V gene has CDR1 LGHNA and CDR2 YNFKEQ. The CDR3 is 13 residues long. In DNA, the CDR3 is TGTGCCAGCAGCCAGCCCGAGGGATACGAGCAGTATTTC. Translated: CASSQPEGYEQYF.

This CDR3 is CASSVARVDNEQFF. CDR3 coding DNA: TGTGCCAGCAGCGTCGCCAGGGTCGACAATGAGCAGTTCTTC. The rearrangement links TRBV9 to TRBJ2-1; TRBD1 is a possible D gene (5 bases). The V end was cut by 2 bases, the J end by 5 bases, with 11 bases between. Per germline, CDR1 SGDLS and CDR2 YYNGEE. There are 14 residues in the CDR3.

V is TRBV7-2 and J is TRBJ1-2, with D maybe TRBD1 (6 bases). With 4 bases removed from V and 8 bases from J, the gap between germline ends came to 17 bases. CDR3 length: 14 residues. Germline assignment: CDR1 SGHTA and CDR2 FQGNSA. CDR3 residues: CASSWFRGSGGYTF. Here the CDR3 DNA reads TGTGCCAGCAGCTGGTTCAGGGGTTCTGGGGGCTACACCTTC.

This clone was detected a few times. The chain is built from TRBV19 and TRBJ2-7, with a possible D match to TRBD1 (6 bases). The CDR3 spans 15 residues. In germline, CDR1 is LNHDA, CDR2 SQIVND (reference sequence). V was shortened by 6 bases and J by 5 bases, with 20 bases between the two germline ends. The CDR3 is CASRPSRDITNEQYF. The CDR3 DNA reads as TGTGCCAGTAGACCGTCCCGGGACATAACGAACGAGCAGTACTTC.

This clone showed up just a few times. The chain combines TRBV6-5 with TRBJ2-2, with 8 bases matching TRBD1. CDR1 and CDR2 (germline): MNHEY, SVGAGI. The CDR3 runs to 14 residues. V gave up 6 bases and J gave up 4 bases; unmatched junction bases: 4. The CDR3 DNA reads TGTGCCAGCAGGACAGGGGCGGGCACCGGGGAGCTGTTTTTT. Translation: CASRTGAGTGELFF.

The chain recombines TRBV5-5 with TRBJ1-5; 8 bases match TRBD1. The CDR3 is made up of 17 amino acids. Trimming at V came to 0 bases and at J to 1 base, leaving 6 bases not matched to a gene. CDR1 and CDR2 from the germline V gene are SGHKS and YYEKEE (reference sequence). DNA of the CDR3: TGTGCCAGCAGCTTGGAGGCAGGGGGCTGGAGCAATCAGCCCCAGCATTTT. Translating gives CASSLEAGGWSNQPQHF.

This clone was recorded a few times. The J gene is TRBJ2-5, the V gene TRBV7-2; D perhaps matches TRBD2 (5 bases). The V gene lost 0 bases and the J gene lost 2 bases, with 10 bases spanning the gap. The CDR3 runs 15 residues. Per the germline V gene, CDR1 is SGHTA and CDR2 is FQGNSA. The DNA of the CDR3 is TGTGCCAGCAGCTTAGCGAGGGCTAAACAAGAGACCCAGTACTTC. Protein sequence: CASSLARAKQETQYF.

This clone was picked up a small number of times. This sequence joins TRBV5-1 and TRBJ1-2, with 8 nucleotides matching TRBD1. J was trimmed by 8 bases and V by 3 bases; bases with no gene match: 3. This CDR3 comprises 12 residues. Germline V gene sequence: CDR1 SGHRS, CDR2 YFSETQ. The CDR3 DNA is TGCGCCAGCAGCTCGGGACAGGCGGGCTACACCTTC. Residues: CASSSGQAGYTF. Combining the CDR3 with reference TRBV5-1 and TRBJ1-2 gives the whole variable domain KAGVTQTPRYLIKTRGQQVTLSCSPISGHRSVSWYQQTPGQGLQFLFEYFSETQRNKGNFPGRFSGRQFSNSRSEMNVSTLELGDSALYLCASSSGQAGYTFGSGTRLTVV.

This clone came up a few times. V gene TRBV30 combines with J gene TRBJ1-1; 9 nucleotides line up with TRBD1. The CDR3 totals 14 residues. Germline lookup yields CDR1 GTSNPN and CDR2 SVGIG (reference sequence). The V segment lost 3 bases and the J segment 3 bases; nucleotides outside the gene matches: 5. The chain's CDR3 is CAWRLTGGYTEAFF. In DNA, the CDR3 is TGTGCCTGGAGACTAACAGGGGGCTACACTGAAGCTTTCTTT.

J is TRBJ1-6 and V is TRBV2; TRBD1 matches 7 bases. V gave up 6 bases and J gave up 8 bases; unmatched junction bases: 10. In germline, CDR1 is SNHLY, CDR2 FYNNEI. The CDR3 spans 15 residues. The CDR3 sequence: CASRVQGSVYSPLHF. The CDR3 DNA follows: TGTGCCAGCAGGGTACAGGGGTCAGTGTATTCACCCCTCCACTTT.

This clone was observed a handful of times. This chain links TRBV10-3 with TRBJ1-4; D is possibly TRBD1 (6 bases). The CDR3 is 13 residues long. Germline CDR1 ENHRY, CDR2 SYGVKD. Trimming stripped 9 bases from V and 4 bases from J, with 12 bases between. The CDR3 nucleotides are TGTGCCATTGCCCAGGGGATTAATGAAAAACTGTTTTTT. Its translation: CAIAQGINEKLFF.

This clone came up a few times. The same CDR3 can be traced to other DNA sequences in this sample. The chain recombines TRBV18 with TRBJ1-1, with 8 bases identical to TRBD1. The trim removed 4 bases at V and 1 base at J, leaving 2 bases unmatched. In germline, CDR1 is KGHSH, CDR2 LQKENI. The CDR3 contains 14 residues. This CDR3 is CASSLGQGNTEAFF. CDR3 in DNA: TGTGCCAGCTCACTCGGACAGGGGAACACTGAAGCTTTCTTT.

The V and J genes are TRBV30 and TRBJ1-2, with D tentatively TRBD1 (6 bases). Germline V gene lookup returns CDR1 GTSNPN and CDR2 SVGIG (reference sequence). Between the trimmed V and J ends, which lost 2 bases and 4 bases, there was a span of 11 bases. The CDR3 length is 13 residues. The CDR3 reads CAWSPGDLYGYTF. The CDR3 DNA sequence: TGTGCCTGGAGTCCAGGGGATCTCTATGGCTACACCTTC.

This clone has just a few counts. DNA of the CDR3: TGTGCTAGTGGTCCGCGGACAGCCGCCTTTGAAAAACTGTTTTTT. Residues: CASGPRTAAFEKLFF. This chain joins TRBV12-5 and TRBJ1-4, with D possibly TRBD1 on 6 matching bases. Germline V CDR1 and CDR2: LGHNT, FRNRAP. There are 15 residues in the CDR3. The V and J ends lost 5 bases and 7 bases respectively, with 17 bases between them. Based on the CDR3 plus reference TRBV12-5 and TRBJ1-4, the full variable domain is DARVTQTPRHKVTEMGQEVTMRCQPILGHNTVFWYRQTMMQGLELLAYFRNRAPLDDSGMPKDRFSAEMPDATLATLKIQPSEPRDSAVYFCASGPRTAAFEKLFFGSGTQLSVL.

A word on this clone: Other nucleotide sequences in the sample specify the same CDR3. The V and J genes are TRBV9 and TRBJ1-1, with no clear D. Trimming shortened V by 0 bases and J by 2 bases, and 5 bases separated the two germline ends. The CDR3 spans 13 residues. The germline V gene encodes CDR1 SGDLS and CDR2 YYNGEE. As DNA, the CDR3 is TGTGCCAGCAGCGTAGCAGGAAACACTGAAGCTTTCTTT. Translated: CASSVAGNTEAFF. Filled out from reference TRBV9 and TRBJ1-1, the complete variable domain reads DSGVTQTPKHLITATGQRVTLRCSPRSGDLSVYWYQQSLDQGLQFLIQYYNGEERAKGNILERFSAQQFPDLHSELNLSSLELGDSALYFCASSVAGNTEAFFGQGTRLTVV.

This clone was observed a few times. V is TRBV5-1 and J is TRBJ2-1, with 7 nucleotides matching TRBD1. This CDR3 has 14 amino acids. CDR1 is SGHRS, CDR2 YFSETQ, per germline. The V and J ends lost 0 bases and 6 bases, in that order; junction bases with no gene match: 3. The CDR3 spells CASSLADRANEQFF. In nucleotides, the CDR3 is TGCGCCAGCAGCTTGGCAGACAGGGCCAATGAGCAGTTCTTC.

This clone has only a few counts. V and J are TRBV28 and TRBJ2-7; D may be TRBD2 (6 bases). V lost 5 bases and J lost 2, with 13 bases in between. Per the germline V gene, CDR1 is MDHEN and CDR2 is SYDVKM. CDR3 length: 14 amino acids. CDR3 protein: CASSRLGMAYEQYF. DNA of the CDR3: TGTGCCAGCAGTCGACTAGGGATGGCCTACGAGCAGTACTTC.